The next 14 T cell receptor beta chains were all read from a single sample in a study of cytomegalovirus exposure and HLA in healthy donors (dated 2017 in TCRdb). The protocol used for the library was the immunoSEQ multiplex PCR assay. For the multiplex PCR, a mixture combining 60 forward primers for TCR Vbeta segments and 13 reverse primers for TCR Jbeta segments was used. TCRdb carries this immuneACCESS record with in-frame sequences only. Its versions omit some clonotypes, under half of them owing to an unresolved V gene in the studies checked, with the rest unexplained. This sample holds 150,000 or so clones; approximately 80% were observed only once. The biggest ten clones account for 6.4% of the sample. The sequencing sample was made of PBMCs. The receptors shown here come from a man aged 45 to 65 in good health and CMV-seropositive.

The rearrangement uses TRBV5-1 and TRBJ1-4; 11 bases agree with TRBD1. CDR1 SGHRS and CDR2 YFSETQ come from the germline V gene. Losses at the gene ends were 7 bases for V and 8 bases for J; bases not matched to a gene: 4. The CDR3 is 13 amino acids. The CDR3 here is CASGRDRGEKLFF. CDR3 coding DNA: TGCGCCAGCGGGCGGGACAGGGGGGAAAAACTGTTTTTT.

This chain joins TRBV29-1 and TRBJ2-3, with 7 bases that match TRBD2. The ends lost 1 base at V and 4 bases at J; junction bases unmatched: 17. CDR3 size: 18 residues. Germline V lookup: CDR1 SQVTM, CDR2 ANQGSEA. The chain's CDR3 is CSVEVKRGWGRASDTQYF. In DNA form, the CDR3 reads TGCAGCGTTGAAGTTAAACGGGGGTGGGGGAGGGCCTCAGATACGCAGTATTTT.

This chain joins TRBV11-2 and TRBJ1-1; 7 bases are shared with TRBD1. From germline, CDR1 is SGHAT and CDR2 FQNNGV. The CDR3 covers 15 residues. Unmatched junction bases numbered 4, after V lost 3 bases and J lost 0 bases. CDR3 protein: CASSFRQGMNTEAFF. The CDR3 nucleotides read TGTGCCAGCAGCTTCCGACAGGGTATGAACACTGAAGCTTTCTTT.

The rearrangement links TRBV7-9 to TRBJ2-1; 7 nucleotides match TRBD1. This CDR3 comprises 16 residues. The junction had 10 bases not matched to a gene; V was cut back by 5 bases and J by 3 bases. The V gene's germline CDR1 is SEHNR and CDR2 FQNEAQ (reference sequence). CDR3 in DNA: TGTGCCAGCAGCGACCACCAGGGGGTCCTCTACAATGAGCAGTTCTTC. It specifies CASSDHQGVLYNEQFF.

As DNA, the CDR3 is TGTGCCAGCAGTCCAAGGACAGGGGGCAATGGTGAAGCTTTCTTT. It encodes CASSPRTGGNGEAFF. This chain joins TRBV27 and TRBJ1-1; 11 bases align to TRBD1. Germline V gene lookup returns CDR1 MNHEY and CDR2 SMNVEV (reference sequence). This CDR3 has 15 residues. V lost 5 bases and J lost 7; bases outside the gene matches: 9.

This clone was found a few times. The rearrangement uses TRBV9 and TRBJ1-2; the D gene is possibly TRBD1 (5 bases). Germline V gives CDR1 SGDLS, CDR2 YYNGEE. Trimming stripped 5 bases from V and 2 bases from J, with 19 bases between. The CDR3 has 16 residues. The CDR3 sequence is CASRDTSGKENYGYTF. The CDR3 DNA follows: TGTGCCAGCAGGGATACCTCAGGGAAGGAAAACTATGGCTACACCTTC. The whole variable domain, filled in from reference TRBV9 and TRBJ1-2, reads DSGVTQTPKHLITATGQRVTLRCSPRSGDLSVYWYQQSLDQGLQFLIQYYNGEERAKGNILERFSAQQFPDLHSELNLSSLELGDSALYFCASRDTSGKENYGYTFGSGTRLTVV.

The rearrangement links TRBV7-8 to TRBJ1-2; 7 bases map to TRBD1. The CDR3 length is 14 residues. J lost 4 bases, V lost 5 bases, and 7 bases had no gene match. The germline V gene has CDR1 SGHVS and CDR2 FQNEAQ. The CDR3 bases are TGTGCCAGCAGCAAAGGACAGGCTTTCTATGGCTACACCTTC. This translates into CASSKGQAFYGYTF. Full variable domain (outside the CDR3, taken from reference TRBV7-8 and TRBJ1-2): GAGVSQSPRYKVAKRGQDVALRCDPISGHVSLFWYQQALGQGPEFLTYFQNEAQLDKSGLPSDRFFAERPEGSVSTLKIQRTQQEDSAVYLCASSKGQAFYGYTFGSGTRLTVV.

The chain links TRBV7-2 to TRBJ1-3; no definite D call. The CDR3 spans 15 residues. Germline values: CDR1 SGHTA, CDR2 FQGNSA. V was pared by 6 bases and J by 0 bases, with 12 bases between. The CDR3 DNA follows: TGTGCCAGCAGTCTCATCCTAGGCTCTGGAAACACCATATATTTT. Protein product: CASSLILGSGNTIYF.

In the case of this clone: The same CDR3 also results from other DNA sequences found in this sample. This rearrangement joins TRBV29-1 to TRBJ1-1; TRBD1 might be the D (6 bases). The CDR3 covers 11 residues. V was trimmed by 6 bases and J by 5 bases, leaving 10 bases between them. Germline V gives CDR1 SQVTM, CDR2 ANQGSEA. The CDR3 protein is CSVQGGTEAFF. CDR3 DNA: TGCAGCGTACAGGGAGGGACTGAAGCTTTCTTT. The whole variable domain, filled in from reference TRBV29-1 and TRBJ1-1, reads SAVISQKPSRDICQRGTSLTIQCQVDSQVTMMFWYRQQPGQSLTLIATANQGSEATYESGFVIDKFPISRPNLTFSTLTVSNMSPEDSSIYLCSVQGGTEAFFGQGTRLTVV.

The rearrangement joins TRBV6-1 to TRBJ1-3; D gene ambiguous. Between the trimmed V and J ends, which lost 6 bases and 4 bases, there was a span of 16 bases. There are 15 residues in the CDR3. Germline V CDR1 and CDR2: MNHNS, SASEGT. CDR3 bases: TGTGCCAGCAGCGGACTGACCCGAGGGGGAAACACCATATATTTT. Encoded protein: CASSGLTRGGNTIYF.

The chain carries TRBV7-8 and TRBJ2-5, with D possibly being TRBD2 (5 bases). This CDR3 comprises 14 residues. Between the trimmed V and J ends, which lost 4 bases and 2 bases, there was a span of 11 bases. Germline V lookup: CDR1 SGHVS, CDR2 FQNEAQ. The chain's CDR3 is CASSSRGMQETQYF. The CDR3 DNA reads TGTGCCAGCAGCTCCCGAGGGATGCAAGAGACCCAGTACTTC.

The chain couples TRBV7-3 to TRBJ2-2, with D unresolved. Germline V gene sequence: CDR1 SGHTA, CDR2 FQGTGA. The germline V and J ends were trimmed by 3 bases and 2 bases, with 22 bases remaining between them. This CDR3 contains 19 residues. The CDR3: CASSFFPSSTTRNTGELFF. The CDR3 DNA is TGTGCCAGCAGCTTTTTCCCTTCCAGTACCACACGAAACACCGGGGAGCTGTTTTTT.

The J gene is TRBJ2-7, the V gene TRBV2; 13 nucleotides match TRBD2. The CDR3 is made up of 14 amino acids. Germline V gene data show CDR1 as SNHLY and CDR2 as FYNNEI. The V gene end was trimmed by 5 bases and the J gene end by 4 bases; junction bases not matched to a gene: 2. CDR3 amino acids: CASSRTSGGYEQYF. CDR3 nucleotide sequence: TGTGCCAGCAGTAGGACTAGCGGGGGTTACGAGCAGTACTTC.

In its sample, this clone was seen once. The chain joins TRBV6-5 to TRBJ2-3; perhaps TRBD2 as D (6 bases). V lost 8 bases and J lost 3, with 9 bases in between. The CDR3 has 12 amino acids. CDR1 MNHEY and CDR2 SVGAGI come from the germline V gene. CDR3 bases: TGTGCCAGCGTAAGCGGGACAGATACGCAGTATTTT. Protein: CASVSGTDTQYF.